The 30 T cell receptor beta chains below all came from one sample that was sequenced in a study of T cells in Graves' hyperthyroidism and ophthalmopathy. Using RNA transcripts as the source, TCR beta CDR3 regions were amplified. HTBI primers were employed in a first-round RT-PCR of the TCR CDR3. Via MiXCR, TCRdb re-called the multiplex PCR reads, giving one row per CDR3 protein. The data show 280,000 or so distinct CDR3 sequences, 13% to 15% seen once. Sequencing was done on a sample of blood. The origin of the receptors is a woman between 50 and 59 years old with Graves' hyperthyroidism that later progressed to Graves' ophthalmopathy.

The sample holds many counts of this clonotype. V and J are TRBV12-3 or TRBV12-4 and TRBJ1-3, with D possibly matching TRBD1 (6 bases). The CDR3 spans 13 residues. V lost 6 bases and J lost 2, with 8 bases in between. In nucleotides, the CDR3 is TGTGCCAGCAGGGCAGGGGCTGGAAACACCATATATTTT. The encoded protein is CASRAGAGNTIYF.

This clonotype has a count of ten or more. The chain joins TRBV10-3 to TRBJ1-3, with unresolved D. From germline, CDR1 is ENHRY and CDR2 SYGVKD. Between the trimmed V and J ends, which lost 10 bases and 0 bases, there was a span of 13 bases. CDR3 length: 14 amino acids. The CDR3 loop is CATTNPLSGNTIYF. CDR3 coding DNA: TGTGCCACAACTAATCCACTCTCTGGAAACACCATATATTTT.

This clonotype has ten or more counts. This chain connects TRBV7-8 to TRBJ2-7; 10 bases fit TRBD1. The germline V gene encodes CDR1 SGHVS and CDR2 FQNEAQ. The CDR3 length is 15 residues. J gave up 5 bases and V 6 bases, and 10 bases lay outside the gene matches. In nucleotides, the CDR3 is TGTGCCAGCAGTCTTATGACAGGGGGCATTCACGAGCAGTACTTC. Translated, it gives CASSLMTGGIHEQYF.

This clonotype was picked up a small number of times. This rearrangement joins TRBV15 to TRBJ2-1; the match to TRBD2 covers 8 bases. The germline gives CDR1 LNHNV, CDR2 YYDKDF (reference sequence). V trimming: 0 bases; J trimming: 15 bases; junction bases outside the gene matches: 4. This CDR3 has 12 residues. Here the CDR3 reads CATSRDGTSRFF. The CDR3 DNA reads TGTGCCACCAGCAGAGATGGGACTAGTCGGTTCTTC.

This clonotype occurred a few times. The genes are TRBV6-6 and TRBJ1-2, with TRBD1 identical over 8 bases. There are 15 residues in the CDR3. Germline V CDR1 and CDR2: MNHNY, SVGAGI (reference sequence). V gave up 0 bases and J gave up 8 bases; unmatched junction bases: 8. CDR3 protein: CASSYSPTGVEGYTF. The CDR3 DNA reads as TGTGCCAGCAGTTACTCTCCGACAGGGGTTGAGGGCTACACCTTC.

This clonotype has ten or more counts. In DNA form, the CDR3 reads TGCAGTGCTAGAGATTGGCGGGGGCAGGGCTACGAGCAGTACTTC. Its translation: CSARDWRGQGYEQYF. V gene TRBV20-1 combines with J gene TRBJ2-7; possibly TRBD2 for D (7 bases). Germline V gives CDR1 DFQATT, CDR2 SNEGSKA (reference sequence). Trimming removed 0 bases from V and 3 bases from J, with 15 bases in between. There are 15 residues in the CDR3.

This clonotype was seen ten or more times. V and J are TRBV11-3 and TRBJ2-7, with D maybe TRBD2 (6 bases). The CDR3 sequence is 13 residues long. The germline CDR1 and CDR2 sequences are SGHNT and YENEEA. Trimming stripped 10 bases from V and 3 bases from J, with 16 bases between. The CDR3 coding sequence is TGTGCCAACACCCTGGACGGGAGCTACGAGCAGTACTTC. Encoded protein: CANTLDGSYEQYF.

This clonotype has only one observation. V gene TRBV20-1 combines with J gene TRBJ2-3; D possibly corresponds to TRBD1 (6 bases). The CDR3 is made up of 13 amino acids. Trimming removed 4 bases from V and 3 bases from J, with 11 bases in between. Germline V gene data show CDR1 as DFQATT and CDR2 as SNEGSKA (reference sequence). CDR3 nucleotides: TGCAGTGCTAAAGGGGGAGCGACAGATACGCAGTATTTT. It is translated as CSAKGGATDTQYF.

This clonotype was observed at least ten times. This sequence joins TRBV2 and TRBJ2-2; a weak D match, TRBD2 (5 bases). V lost 7 bases and J 6 bases, leaving 6 bases between the germline ends. Germline V gene lookup returns CDR1 SNHLY and CDR2 FYNNEI. This CDR3 contains 11 residues. CDR3 in DNA: TGTGCCAGCACCGGGGCCGGGGAGCTGTTTTTT. The encoded protein is CASTGAGELFF.

This clonotype was observed many times. The rearrangement uses TRBV6-1 and TRBJ1-3, with 9 bases identical to TRBD1. Trimming removed 3 bases from V and 4 bases from J; junction bases left unmatched: 4. This CDR3 has 15 amino acids. The V gene's germline CDR1 is MNHNS and CDR2 SASEGT. Here the CDR3 reads CASSENRGLGNTIYF. CDR3 in DNA: TGTGCCAGCAGTGAGAACAGGGGGCTAGGAAACACCATATATTTT.

This clonotype has at least ten counts. V gene TRBV5-1 combines with J gene TRBJ2-1; D may match TRBD1 or TRBD2 (5 bases each). This CDR3 region has 14 residues. V was cut by 4 bases and J by 7 bases, with 15 bases left in between. Germline V gene sequence: CDR1 SGHRS, CDR2 YFSETQ. The DNA for the CDR3 is TGCGCCAGCAGCGCCGGGACCCTGGGGAATGAGCAGTTCTTC. Translation gives CASSAGTLGNEQFF.

The rearrangement joins TRBV20-1 to TRBJ1-5; D ambiguous. CDR1 and CDR2 (germline): DFQATT, SNEGSKA (reference sequence). This CDR3 is 15 amino acids long. Trimming left V 1 base short and J 6 bases short, with 16 bases between. The CDR3 sequence is CSARVDGGEAQPQHF. CDR3 in DNA: TGCAGTGCTAGAGTAGACGGTGGGGAAGCTCAGCCCCAGCATTTT.

The sample holds many counts of this clonotype. V usage is TRBV5-1 and J usage is TRBJ2-5; TRBD2 agrees at 14 bases. CDR1 SGHRS and CDR2 YFSETQ come from the germline V gene. V shed 2 bases and J 1 base; nucleotides not matched to a gene: 7. The CDR3 is 18 residues long. CDR3 residues: CASSFAGTSGSGQETQYF. The CDR3 coding sequence is TGCGCCAGCAGCTTCGCCGGGACTAGCGGGAGCGGCCAAGAGACCCAGTACTTC.

This clonotype was seen a handful of times. The genes are TRBV20-1 and TRBJ2-1, with D perhaps matching TRBD2 (6 bases). The CDR3 has 13 amino acids. The V and J ends lost 6 bases and 4 bases respectively, with 13 bases between them. Germline assignment: CDR1 DFQATT and CDR2 SNEGSKA (reference sequence). In DNA, the CDR3 is TGCAGTGCCTTTCCGAGCGGGTACAATGAGCAGTTCTTC. This encodes CSAFPSGYNEQFF.

This rearrangement joins TRBV20-1 to TRBJ2-7, with 10 bases identical to TRBD2. The V gene end was trimmed by 3 bases and the J gene end by 5 bases; junction bases not matched to a gene: 7. The CDR3 contains 14 residues. The germline gives CDR1 DFQATT, CDR2 SNEGSKA (reference sequence). In DNA form, the CDR3 reads TGCAGTGCTAGGGACCTAGCGGGGGTCCACGAGCAGTACTTC. Protein product: CSARDLAGVHEQYF.

This clonotype was seen at least ten times. The chain combines TRBV6-1 with TRBJ2-7; 8 bases map to TRBD1. Trimming took 5 bases from V and 5 from J; bases not matched to a gene: 11. The V gene's germline CDR1 is MNHNS and CDR2 SASEGT. This CDR3 has 15 amino acids. CDR3 sequence reads: CASSPPQQGGDEQYF. The DNA for the CDR3 is TGTGCCAGCAGTCCACCTCAACAGGGGGGTGACGAGCAGTACTTC.

Many counts were recorded for this clonotype. The rearrangement uses TRBV12-3 or TRBV12-4 and TRBJ1-1; D remains unclear. V was shortened by 4 bases and J by 5 bases, with 5 bases between the two germline ends. This CDR3 spans 11 amino acids. CDR3 sequence: CASSWRTEAFF. In DNA, the CDR3 is TGTGCCAGCAGTTGGAGAACTGAAGCTTTCTTT.

Many counts were recorded for this clonotype. The chain joins TRBV5-1 to TRBJ2-5, with D perhaps TRBD2 (6 bases). The CDR3 length is 14 residues. The germline V and J ends were trimmed by 0 bases and 5 bases, with 11 bases remaining between them. Per germline, CDR1 SGHRS and CDR2 YFSETQ. CDR3 coding DNA: TGCGCCAGCAGCTTGGCTGTGGCGGGGGAGACCCAGTACTTC. Protein: CASSLAVAGETQYF.

This clonotype was observed many times. V is TRBV29-1 and J is TRBJ1-1; the D is unclear. The V gene's germline CDR1 is SQVTM and CDR2 ANQGSEA. The CDR3 has 12 residues. V was trimmed by 5 bases and J by 3 bases, leaving 10 bases between them. CDR3 region: CSVSPTDTEAFF. The DNA for the CDR3 is TGCAGCGTTTCACCAACGGACACTGAAGCTTTCTTT.

This clonotype was recorded many times. The chain is built from TRBV7-8 and TRBJ2-2, with 12 bases that match TRBD2. V dropped 5 bases and J dropped 7; count of bases not matched to a gene: 8. Per germline, CDR1 SGHVS and CDR2 FQNEAQ. The CDR3 has 16 amino acids. The CDR3 DNA sequence: TGTGCCAGCAGCCCTTGGACTAGCGGGACGATCGGGGAGCTGTTTTTT. This codes for CASSPWTSGTIGELFF.

This clonotype was seen at least ten times. This sequence joins TRBV11-2 and TRBJ2-2; D possibly corresponds to TRBD2 (5 bases). Trimming removed 3 bases at V and 6 bases at J, with 11 bases between. Germline CDR1 is SGHAT and CDR2 is FQNNGV. CDR3 length equals 14 residues. In DNA form, the CDR3 reads TGTGCCAGCAGCTTTCGAGGGCTCTCCGGGGAGCTGTTTTTT. It encodes CASSFRGLSGELFF.

The rearrangement joins TRBV15 to TRBJ1-1; D is perhaps TRBD1 (5 bases). Germline CDR1 is LNHNV and CDR2 is YYDKDF (reference sequence). The CDR3 covers 16 residues. Trimming stripped 2 bases from V and 1 base from J, with 14 bases between. The CDR3 reads CATSRFPPGQNTEAFF. DNA for the CDR3: TGTGCCACCAGCAGATTCCCTCCGGGGCAGAACACTGAAGCTTTCTTT.

This clonotype showed up many times. The chain is built from TRBV10-3 and TRBJ2-5; D is ambiguous. The CDR3 contains 16 residues. Germline loops: CDR1 ENHRY, CDR2 SYGVKD. Trimming removed 10 bases from V and 2 bases from J, with 23 bases in between. The CDR3 reads CATRVDGPRSQETQYF. The CDR3 bases are TGTGCCACAAGGGTGGACGGACCCAGGTCTCAAGAGACCCAGTACTTC.

This clonotype was detected ten times or more. The V and J genes are TRBV11-1 and TRBJ2-7; 10 bases line up with TRBD1. Germline values: CDR1 SGHAT, CDR2 FQDESV (reference sequence). This CDR3 comprises 16 residues. V was pared by 0 bases and J by 3 bases, with 5 bases of the junction left unmatched. The CDR3 DNA sequence: TGTGCCAGCAGCTTAGCCCCGGGACAGGGGAGCTACGAGCAGTACTTC. Protein sequence: CASSLAPGQGSYEQYF.

This clonotype was recorded many times. The J gene is TRBJ2-7, the V gene TRBV7-9; D not certain. This CDR3 contains 15 residues. The V gene lost 1 base and the J gene lost 1 base, with 11 bases spanning the gap. CDR1 is SEHNR and CDR2 is FQNEAQ in the germline V gene (reference sequence). CDR3 DNA sequence: TGTGCCAGCAGCTTAGGTTGGCGGAGTTCCTACGAGCAGTACTTC. Translated: CASSLGWRSSYEQYF.

For this clonotype: This may come from a read error, since a much larger clone is one base off. The rearrangement joins TRBV5-1 to TRBJ2-2, with 10 nucleotides matching TRBD1. Germline CDR1 and CDR2: SGHRS and YFSETQ. CDR3 size: 16 residues. The J segment lost 2 bases and the V segment lost 2 bases, leaving 3 bases of the junction unmatched. CDR3 DNA sequence: TGCGCCAGCAGCTTCCGACAGGGGGCAAACACCGGGGAGCTGTTTTTT. Protein product: CASSFRQGANTGELFF.

This clonotype was picked up many times. This chain uses TRBV11-2 with TRBJ2-7; D may be TRBD1 or TRBD2 (5 bases each). This CDR3 has 14 residues. V was pared by 5 bases and J by 1 base, with 12 bases between. Germline V gene sequence: CDR1 SGHAT, CDR2 FQNNGV. The DNA of the CDR3 is TGTGCCAGCAGCGTACCGGGACGGTCCTACGAGCAGTACTTC. Its translation: CASSVPGRSYEQYF.

This clonotype was found a few times. J is TRBJ2-3 and V is TRBV10-3; 12 nucleotides match TRBD2. The germline CDR1 and CDR2 sequences are ENHRY and SYGVKD. V lost 7 bases and J lost 2; bases outside the gene matches: 1. This CDR3 region has 14 residues. The CDR3 nucleotides read TGTGCCATCACTAGCGGGAGGGCCACAGATACGCAGTATTTT. Amino acid sequence: CAITSGRATDTQYF.

V is TRBV18 and J is TRBJ2-5, with a weak D call TRBD2 (6 bases). This CDR3 is 13 amino acids long. Looked up from germline, CDR1 is KGHSH and CDR2 is LQKENI. The V and J ends lost 5 bases and 5 bases respectively, with 12 bases between them. Here the CDR3 DNA reads TGTGCCAGCTCATCCGGGAGTGGGGAGACCCAGTACTTC. Translating it yields CASSSGSGETQYF. Filled out from reference TRBV18 and TRBJ2-5, the complete variable domain reads NAGVMQNPRHLVRRRGQEARLRCSPMKGHSHVYWYRQLPEEGLKFMVYLQKENIIDESGMPKERFSAEFPKEGPSILRIQQVVRGDSAAYFCASSSGSGETQYFGPGTRLLVL.

This CDR3 is CASSFRSPGELFF. In nucleotides, the CDR3 is TGTGCCAGCAGCTTCCGGTCCCCCGGGGAGCTGTTTTTT. The J gene is TRBJ2-2, the V gene TRBV7-3; D uncertain. With 3 bases removed from V and 6 bases from J, the gap between germline ends came to 8 bases. This CDR3 spans 13 amino acids. Germline V gives CDR1 SGHTA, CDR2 FQGTGA. Variable domain in full (rest from reference TRBV7-3 and TRBJ2-2): GAGVSQTPSNKVTEKGKYVELRCDPISGHTALYWYRQSLGQGPEFLIYFQGTGAADDSGLPNDRFFAVRPEGSVSTLKIQRTERGDSAVYLCASSFRSPGELFFGEGSRLTVL.